This T cell receptor beta chain originates from a study of blood T cells in healthy people across ages. The length of the CDR3 is 17 residues. Germline V gives CDR1 SGHTA, CDR2 FQGNSA. V dropped 5 bases and J dropped 7; count of bases not matched to a gene: 9. This clonotype was observed many times. PCR was performed a second time for 7 to 11 cycles using a sample-barcoded 5' primer and a J-beta primer mix. A template-switch adaptor with 12 random nucleotides tagged each cDNA molecule. TCRdb used MiXCR to reprocess the 5' RACE reads, holding one entry per CDR3 protein. The sample lists around 780,000 distinct CDR3 sequences; around three fifths were seen once. Samples had at least 6 million PBMCs isolated from them.

This clonotype was obtained from a man aged 40-49 years in good health. What was sequenced was blood. The rearrangement joins TRBV7-2 to TRBJ2-1; TRBD2 matches 15 bases. The CDR3 region has the DNA TGTGCCAGCAGCCTTGGACTAGCGGGGGGGAAAATTAATGAGCAGTTCTTC. This gives the protein CASSLGLAGGKINEQFF. The full variable domain, rest sourced from reference TRBV7-2 and TRBJ2-1, is GAGVSQSPSNKVTEKGKDVELRCDPISGHTALYWYRQSLGQGLEFLIYFQGNSAPDKSGLPSDRFSAERTGGSVSTLTIQRTQQEDSAVYLCASSLGLAGGKINEQFFGPGTRLTVL.